The 17 T cell receptor beta chains below all came from one sample that was sequenced in a study of OX40 agonist ivuxolimab in advanced cancers. Sequenced by immunoSEQ multiplex PCR; TCRdb stores in-frame clones only, minus some. The table lists about 45,000 clones, more than 75% of them singletons. The sample was CD4+ or CD8+ T cells sorted from blood, taken in a trial of the OX40 agonist ivuxolimab. Receptors originate from an adult with an advanced solid tumor such as melanoma, head and neck, liver or kidney cancer.

This chain uses TRBV4-1 with TRBJ2-7; no clear D gene. Between the trimmed V and J ends, which lost 0 bases and 2 bases, there was a span of 5 bases. CDR3 length equals 13 residues. Germline V gives CDR1 MGHRA, CDR2 YSYEKL. CDR3 nucleotides: TGCGCCAGCAGCCAAGAAAGTACCTACGAGCAGTACTTC. Translation: CASSQESTYEQYF.

J is TRBJ1-2 and V is TRBV30; 9 bases agree with TRBD1. This CDR3 has 14 amino acids. Trimming removed 2 bases from V and 2 bases from J; junction bases left unmatched: 3. The germline V gene encodes CDR1 GTSNPN and CDR2 SVGIG (reference sequence). CDR3 sequence (DNA): TGTGCCTGGAGTACAGGGACAGGGAACTATGGCTACACCTTC. Translation gives CAWSTGTGNYGYTF.

The chain is built from TRBV7-8 and TRBJ2-5, with D tentatively TRBD1 or TRBD2 (6 bases each). V was shortened by 1 base and J by 9 bases, with 18 bases between the two germline ends. The germline V gene encodes CDR1 SGHVS and CDR2 FQNEAQ. The CDR3 loop spans 15 amino acids. CDR3 protein: CASSLEGVAEGAQYF. Written as DNA, the CDR3 is TGTGCCAGCAGCTTAGAGGGGGTAGCGGAGGGGGCCCAGTACTTC.

The rearrangement uses TRBV28 and TRBJ2-2, with D tentatively TRBD2 (6 bases). V was cut by 1 base and J by 3 bases, with 21 bases left in between. The CDR3 has 19 amino acids. Germline CDR1 reads MDHEN; CDR2 reads SYDVKM. CDR3 bases: TGTGCCAGCAGTTTATCTCTTGGCGGGATCAAAGTAGACACCGGGGAGCTGTTTTTT. It specifies CASSLSLGGIKVDTGELFF.

The rearrangement links TRBV28 to TRBJ2-7; TRBD1 matches at 9 bases. V lost 5 bases and J lost 3; bases outside the gene matches: 5. In germline, CDR1 is MDHEN, CDR2 SYDVKM. CDR3 length: 14 residues. CDR3 region: CASSLDRGLYEQYF. As DNA, the CDR3 is TGTGCCAGCAGTCTGGACAGGGGACTCTACGAGCAGTACTTC.

Concerning this clone itself: A read error may produce the germline difference seen at one junction end. Other nucleotide sequences from this sample produce the same CDR3. The chain links TRBV7-6 to TRBJ1-3; possible D gene TRBD1, 5 bases. Germline V gives CDR1 SGHVS, CDR2 FNYEAQ. The CDR3 sequence is 15 residues long. The CDR3 DNA is TGCGCCAGCAGCCCGTGGACAAGCTCTGGAAACACCATATATTTT. Protein sequence: CASSPWTSSGNTIYF.

The chain uses TRBV2 and TRBJ2-1; perhaps D is TRBD1 or TRBD2 (6 bases each). The V end was cut by 6 bases, the J end by 2 bases, with 20 bases between. There are 17 residues in the CDR3. Per germline, CDR1 SNHLY and CDR2 FYNNEI. CDR3 bases: TGTGCCAGCAGCGAGCTCCCTGCGAGGGGGGCCTACAATGAGCAGTTCTTC. Translated, it gives CASSELPARGAYNEQFF. Combining the CDR3 with reference TRBV2 and TRBJ2-1 gives the whole variable domain EPEVTQTPSHQVTQMGQEVILRCVPISNHLYFYWYRQILGQKVEFLVSFYNNEISEKSEIFDDQFSVERPDGSNFTLKIRSTKLEDSAMYFCASSELPARGAYNEQFFGPGTRLTVL.

The CDR3 protein is CASSSPRRMYIQYF. For the CDR3, the DNA is TGTGCCAGCAGCTCCCCTCGTAGGATGTACATTCAGTACTTC. This chain uses TRBV11-2 with TRBJ2-4; D not certain. Germline V gene data show CDR1 as SGHAT and CDR2 as FQNNGV. CDR3 length: 14 amino acids. V dropped 4 bases and J dropped 8 bases, with 15 bases sitting between them.

This chain connects TRBV4-1 to TRBJ2-7, with D perhaps matching TRBD2 (6 bases). The CDR3 covers 13 residues. The germline V gene has CDR1 MGHRA and CDR2 YSYEKL. V lost 3 bases to trimming and J lost 5 bases, with 11 bases between them. CDR3 residues: CASSHPGGDEQYF. The CDR3 DNA is TGCGCCAGCAGCCACCCCGGAGGGGACGAGCAGTACTTC.

This sequence joins TRBV11-2 and TRBJ2-3; no firm D call. The germline gives CDR1 SGHAT, CDR2 FQNNGV. This CDR3 has 13 amino acids. Trimming pared 1 base from V and 4 bases from J, leaving 6 bases between. In DNA form, the CDR3 reads TGTGCCAGCAGCTTAGTCGCGGCAGATACGCAGTATTTT. It is translated as CASSLVAADTQYF.

The chain links TRBV15 to TRBJ2-7; tentatively, D is TRBD1 or TRBD2 (6 bases each). CDR1 is LNHNV and CDR2 is YYDKDF in the germline V gene (reference sequence). The CDR3 consists of 15 residues. Trimming cost V 0 bases and J 9 bases, with 18 bases left between them. The CDR3 DNA follows: TGTGCCACCAGCAGAGATCGAGGAGCGGAGGGGGGGCAGTACTTC. Its protein product is CATSRDRGAEGGQYF.

The chain combines TRBV13 with TRBJ2-2; the D is unclear. The CDR3 contains 16 residues. Germline CDR1 is PRHDT and CDR2 is FYEKMQ (reference sequence). The V and J ends lost 2 bases and 4 bases respectively, with 14 bases between them. CDR3 nucleotide sequence: TGTGCCAGCAGCTTACCGTCCGGCCCCTTCACCGGGGAGCTGTTTTTT. Its translation is CASSLPSGPFTGELFF. Complete variable domain (other parts from reference TRBV13 and TRBJ2-2): AAGVIQSPRHLIKEKRETATLKCYPIPRHDTVYWYQQGPGQDPQFLISFYEKMQSDKGSIPDRFSAQQFSDYHSELNMSSLELGDSALYFCASSLPSGPFTGELFFGEGSRLTVL.

This clone was seen a few times. This rearrangement joins TRBV9 to TRBJ2-1, with 7 bases lining up with TRBD2. This CDR3 has 14 residues. After removal of 3 bases from V and 3 bases from J, the junction contained 3 bases not matched to a gene. Germline-derived CDR1 and CDR2 are SGDLS and YYNGEE. DNA of the CDR3: TGTGCCAGCAGCGCGCTAGCGGACTACAATGAGCAGTTCTTC. Its protein product is CASSALADYNEQFF.

The chain joins TRBV4-2 to TRBJ2-1; 9 bases map to TRBD2. The V segment lost 3 bases and the J segment 8 bases; nucleotides outside the gene matches: 5. The CDR3 covers 14 residues. Germline V gene lookup returns CDR1 LGHNA and CDR2 YNFKEQ. CDR3 residues: CASSQAGGRDEQFF. The CDR3 region has the DNA TGTGCCAGCAGCCAGGCGGGGGGGCGAGATGAGCAGTTCTTC.

The chain has TRBV28 and TRBJ1-5; possible D gene TRBD1, 5 bases. V lost 6 bases and J lost 0, with 12 bases in between. The CDR3 covers 15 residues. Germline V gives CDR1 MDHEN, CDR2 SYDVKM. As DNA, the CDR3 is TGTGCCAGCAGCTTCTCGGGGGTTAGCAATCAGCCCCAGCATTTT. Translating gives CASSFSGVSNQPQHF.

This rearrangement joins TRBV28 to TRBJ2-7, with 8 bases lining up with TRBD1. The V gene's germline CDR1 is MDHEN and CDR2 SYDVKM. The trim removed 5 bases at V and 2 bases at J, leaving 11 bases unmatched. This CDR3 is built from 16 residues. CDR3 nucleotide sequence: TGTGCCAGCAGTCCCTTGATAGGACAGGGAACCTACGAGCAGTACTTC. The encoded protein is CASSPLIGQGTYEQYF.

This clone has just one count. The CDR3 DNA reads TGTGCCTGGAGTTGGACTAGCGTCACCTACGAGCAGTACTTC. Its protein is CAWSWTSVTYEQYF. This sequence joins TRBV30 and TRBJ2-7, with TRBD2 matching over 9 bases. V shed 2 bases and J 2 bases; nucleotides not matched to a gene: 4. This CDR3 contains 14 residues. Germline loops: CDR1 GTSNPN, CDR2 SVGIG (reference sequence).